This entry features one T cell receptor (beta chain) sequence. This clone was counted only a few times. No cognate antigen has been identified for it. Per-nucleotide qualities are absent, and no much larger clonotype sits a single base away. The data stem from a study of cytomegalovirus exposure and HLA in healthy donors (TCRdb year 2017). Study-level background: In an earlier analysis of roughly 500 of the donors, 250 to 300 Gb of sequence data and approximately 100 million unique TCR beta sequences from roughly 200 million T cells were reported. Of the 398 genotyped donors, about 80% fell in the genetic ancestry cluster associated with self-reported Caucasian donors. Every discovery cohort repertoire had been produced on one sequencing platform. Using immunosequencing, the study profiled T cell repertoires from about 620 subjects and related those repertoires to cytomegalovirus serostatus. Donor age, sex, ethnicity and CMV serostatus were compiled alongside the repertoire data. An early release covering 550 to 700 HLA-typed donors comprised about 300 gigabases of sequencing data and 85 million or so unique TCR sequences. An earlier analysis of 500 to 750 of the donors applied high-throughput TCR beta sequencing to assess whether each TCR beta V gene segment acted as functional or pseudogenic. Both class I and class II loci were covered by HLA typing, at four-digit resolution. A few DR-DQ haplotypes were treated as single units for association and clustering because of strong linkage in the cohort. Across some 400 genotyped donors of the cohort, an average of roughly 230,000 unique TCR beta nucleotide sequences per donor were sequenced, and 15% to 20% of those sequences were non-productive. Besides the first cohort of 500 to 700 subjects, a separate validation cohort made up of 120 or so different subjects was used. Genome-wide SNP genotypes for about 60% of the roughly 670 donors were used in a later genetic analysis, which treated that subset as a discovery cohort. The number of donors typed differed by locus, with about 629-630 for A, B, C, DRB1 and DQB1, approximately 500 for DQA1, approximately 580 for DPA1, and 400 to 490 for DPB1. The study aimed to test whether cataloging public T cell receptors could reveal signatures of past pathogen exposure. Rather than drawing on any new phenotypic data, the later analysis identified candidate immune exposures from TCR beta sequences and the way those sequences occurred across donors. A later analysis re-examined previously published TCR beta repertoires from 500 to 700 donors and added high-resolution HLA genotyping to investigate patterns of TCR occurrence. To predict cytomegalovirus infection status, the study brought together high-throughput TCR immunosequencing, statistical association of individual TCRs with disease status, and machine learning. Summary of the overall study and its limitations: Most CMV-associated TCR beta chains appeared to be HLA-restricted in a later analysis, and the HLA associations seemed to be driven largely by CMV exposure. Immune exposure information for the cohort was limited to CMV serostatus. Correlated functional status among segregating V segments might be attributable to linkage disequilibrium, but an unknown experimental factor could not be ruled out. Only TCR beta chains were sequenced in this cohort, and the absence of alpha or paired-chain data limited detectable features. Sequencing depth was assumed to be roughly uniform across donors in the presence/absence analyses, though that assumption may not hold. Three of the identified cytomegalovirus-associated TCR beta chains were confirmed in vitro to be specific for cytomegalovirus antigens. According to the authors, the approach could potentially be generalized to other disease states and immunological phenotypes. A later genetic analysis associated a missense DCLRE1C variant with V-gene and J-gene trimming of TCR beta chains, and an independent cohort replicated the association. The earlier analysis of 587 of the donors excluded some 15 rarely observed V segments, including chromosome 9 orphons, because counts were too low. Some IMGT-functional V segments, including TRBV6-2 and TRBV6-3, could not be distinguished by the 87-base-pair reads and were therefore excluded. HLA typing was unavailable for some donors at each locus, so association tests used only the typed subset. Compared with the roughly 670-donor mean, donors in an Asian-associated ancestry cluster had fewer N-insertions in productive TCRs, according to a later genetic analysis. Most TCR sequences were observed very rarely across donors, whereas some public TCRs were present in many individuals. The study gave a list of 150 to 200 TCR beta chains associated with cytomegalovirus. A later analysis found that TCR association rates varied across HLA loci, with DRB1 alleles showing the most associated TCRs and HLA-C alleles the fewest. The classifier was reported to diagnose cytomegalovirus status with high specificity and sensitivity in both the original cohort and the validation cohort. In a later analysis, HLA-associated TCR beta chains were found to be more clonally expanded and to have lower generation probabilities than equally common non-associated chains. Assigning TCR associations to individual alleles was difficult when HLA alleles, especially DR and DQ, strongly co-occurred. A further reported finding was that TCR beta sequences accurately predicted the HLA-A and HLA-B alleles for most subjects in the first cohort. Broadly in line with IMGT annotations, most TCR beta V segments showed up in productive rearrangements about 87% or about 30% of the time in an earlier analysis of approximately 600 of the donors. A cluster of highly shared sequence variants was judged likely to represent a technical artifact of the sequencing pipeline. In a later analysis, several top co-occurrence clusters were reported to appear linked to parvovirus B19, influenza, CMV and Epstein-Barr virus. At a false discovery rate of 0.05, a later analysis linked around 17,000 TCR beta sequences to specific HLA alleles.

Library method: the immunoSEQ multiplex PCR assay. For the multiplex PCR, a mixture combining 60 forward primers for TCR Vbeta segments and 13 reverse primers for TCR Jbeta segments was used. Amplification of the CDR3 region of rearranged TCR beta genes was performed with a multiplex PCR assay on genomic DNA. On the Illumina HiSeq System, the amplified TCR beta libraries were sequenced as 87-base-pair reads. On the authors' methods: In a later analysis, tens of millions of unique TCR beta chains were counted across the 650 to 700 repertoires, and approximately 11 million of these chains were shared by at least two donors. To remove PCR and sequencing errors, raw reads were error-corrected and collapsed into unique sequences using a nearest-neighbor algorithm that merged closely related sequences. To assign V, D and J gene segments, CDR3 sequences were aligned to IMGT reference sequences. For a sequence to be retained, a match of at least six nucleotides to both a V gene segment and a J gene segment was required. Rearrangements were called productive when the CDR3 lacked stop codons and stayed in frame with V and J; all others were non-productive. Following IMGT convention, CDR3 was defined as the stretch from the second conserved V-encoded cysteine up to the conserved J-encoded phenylalanine. Sequences without an unambiguous match to a single V gene segment were excluded from the earlier analysis of a few hundred of the donors. An earlier analysis of several hundred of the donors called V segments functional above 56.7% productive rearrangements and segregating when the between-donor standard deviation exceeded 5%. To diagnose cytomegalovirus status from the catalog of TCR beta chain sequences, a statistical classification framework was built. V and J gene assignment, in a later analysis, came from comparing TCR nucleotide sequences with IMGT/GENE-DB human TR gene sequences. The TCRdist pipeline was used in a later analysis to assign CDR3 sequences and most-parsimonious VDJ recombination scenarios. In a later analysis, each TCR beta chain was defined by its CDR3 amino acid sequence together with its V-gene family, and reads without a unique V-gene family were excluded. In a later analysis, several hundred highly shared, low-generation-probability nucleotide sequences were removed to address suspected cross-contamination and a sequencing artifact. In a later analysis, a clonal expansion index was calculated for each public chain from normalized within-repertoire ranks of inferred template counts. A later analysis computed generation probabilities with a VDJ recombination model fitted to out-of-frame rearrangements, and checked the results against IGoR. Hypergeometric tests were used in a later analysis to score TCR-TCR, TCR-HLA and TCR-CMV co-occurrence, with a repertoire-size bias correction applied to the TCR pairs. To estimate false discovery rates, a later analysis permuted the HLA or CMV assignments 20 times. In a later analysis, co-occurring TCRs were grouped using DBSCAN, and TCRdist sequence similarity was added for clustering within HLA-allele-positive subsets. Repertoires with fewer than 30,000 or more than 120,000 public chains were left out of co-occurrence clustering, as were roughly five repertoires with anomalous nucleotide sharing. The immuneACCESS repertoire file appears here via TCRdb, limited to in-frame rearrangements. These files lack a portion of the clones; in checked studies, under half of the deficit traces to unresolved V genes, and the cause of the others is not known. V and J calls and clone size come straight from that table; D and trimming were deduced from the DNA. The sample yields roughly 170,000 clones; about 77% were counted once. Clones ranked in the top ten supply 1.3% of the sample.

The cohort comprised under 700 healthy bone marrow donors. At the time of sampling, every cohort member was nominally healthy, though immune exposures that went unrecorded were likely present. The donor was CMV seronegative and was included in the group of 352 seronegative cohort members. Each donor provided a peripheral blood sample, and peripheral blood mononuclear cells were used for TCR beta sequencing. Genomic DNA was extracted from the blood cell samples with the Qiagen DNeasy Blood Extraction Kit. The junction shows trimming of 0 bases on V and 6 bases on J, and the gene matches do not reach 7 bases of it. Taken from the germline V gene (reference sequence), the CDR1 and CDR2 loops are SGHNT and YYREEE. Including cysteine and phenylalanine, the CDR3 has 17 amino acids. Left in the record is the CDR3 DNA by itself, 51 bases read in frame from the first base.

Material for sequencing was PBMCs. The clonotype comes from a man aged 30-40 years in good health and CMV-seronegative. The rearranged segments are TRBV5-4 and TRBJ2-3; 13 nucleotides in the junction match TRBD2. The nucleotides are TGTGCCAGCAGCTTGGGCCGACTAGCGGGGGGCCTTGATACGCAGTATTTT. Its coded protein is CASSLGRLAGGLDTQYF.